This T cell receptor beta chain emerged from a study of a mutant IDH1 vaccine in newly diagnosed glioma. About the research overall: There were 62.5% males and around 38% females among treated patients, whose mean age was about 41 years. Notes on the study in general: Shifts in the top peripheral T cell clonotypes seemed unrelated to pseudoprogression.

Regarding time point: week 35, safety follow-up. Every single dose of the vaccine, 300 ug of mutant IDH1 20-mer peptide, came with topical imiquimod. Assay used: immunoSEQ multiplex PCR; TCRdb lists only in-frame clones, some missing. The table lists tens of thousands of clones, roughly 84% of them singletons. V shed 0 bases and J shed 2 bases, with 11 bases lying between them. Germline CDR1 SGDLS, CDR2 YYNGEE. The length of the CDR3 is 15 residues. With regard to this clone: What it binds is not known.

Sequences were derived from PBMCs, sampled from a glioma patient whose treatment included an IDH1 peptide vaccine. The sequence came from a man younger than 40 with glioma. The chain is built from TRBV9 and TRBJ1-2; no definite D call. The CDR3 sequence is CASSVEVGSNYGYTF. In DNA, the CDR3 is TGTGCCAGCAGCGTAGAGGTCGGATCAAACTATGGCTACACCTTC.